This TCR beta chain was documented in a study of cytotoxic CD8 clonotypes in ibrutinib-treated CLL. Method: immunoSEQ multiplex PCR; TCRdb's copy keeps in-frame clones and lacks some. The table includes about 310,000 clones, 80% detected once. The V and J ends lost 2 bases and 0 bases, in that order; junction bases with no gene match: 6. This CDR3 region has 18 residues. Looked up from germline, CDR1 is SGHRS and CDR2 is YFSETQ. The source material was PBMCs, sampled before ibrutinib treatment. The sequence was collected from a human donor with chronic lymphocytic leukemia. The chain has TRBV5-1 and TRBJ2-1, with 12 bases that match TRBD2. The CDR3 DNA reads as TGCGCCAGCAGCTTCGGACTAGCGGGACCAAACTCCTACAATGAGCAGTTCTTC. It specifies CASSFGLAGPNSYNEQFF.